Listed here are 10 T cell receptor beta chains from one sample, sequenced in a study of blood T cell repertoires in COVID-19. This table comes from immunoSEQ multiplex PCR, and its TCRdb copy is limited to in-frame clones, with some not included. The sample has over 85,000 clones; roughly 87% are singletons. Sequenced material: peripheral blood. These receptors were collected from a woman in her forties or fifties with COVID-19, enrolled during active disease.

The genes are TRBV7-2 and TRBJ2-7; 9 positions match TRBD1. Germline lookup yields CDR1 SGHTA and CDR2 FQGNSA. The CDR3 runs 14 residues. V shed 6 bases and J 3 bases; nucleotides not matched to a gene: 6. In DNA, the CDR3 is TGTGCCAGCAGGGTGGGACAGGGAATCTACGAGCAGTACTTC. Translating gives CASRVGQGIYEQYF.

The chain has TRBV4-2 and TRBJ1-2, with D hard to call. Germline V CDR1 and CDR2: LGHNA, YNFKEQ. V lost 1 base, J lost 4 bases, and 16 bases lay in between. The CDR3 covers 16 residues. This chain's CDR3 is CASSQVAGGEAYGYTF. CDR3 DNA: TGTGCCAGCAGCCAAGTGGCGGGCGGGGAGGCCTATGGCTACACCTTC.

The CDR3 nucleotides read TGTGCCAGCAGGACGACAGGGACCGGGGAGCTGTTTTTT. It translates to CASRTTGTGELFF. V usage is TRBV2 and J usage is TRBJ2-2; TRBD1 agrees at 7 bases. The CDR3 has 13 amino acids. Germline assignment: CDR1 SNHLY and CDR2 FYNNEI. With V trimmed by 6 bases and J by 5 bases, 3 bases remained unmatched.

The chain recombines TRBV7-9 with TRBJ2-1; 12 nucleotides line up with TRBD2. The V segment lost 4 bases and the J segment 5 bases; nucleotides outside the gene matches: 6. The CDR3 length is 16 residues. Germline lookup yields CDR1 SEHNR and CDR2 FQNEAQ (reference sequence). CDR3 DNA: TGTGCCAGCAGCTCTCCGGGACTAGCGGGCCACAATGAGCAGTTCTTC. It translates to CASSSPGLAGHNEQFF.

The chain uses TRBV6-5 and TRBJ1-5; possibly TRBD1 for D (5 bases). Germline lookup yields CDR1 MNHEY and CDR2 SVGAGI. CDR3 size: 15 residues. Trimming stripped 5 bases from V and 2 bases from J, with 13 bases between. In nucleotides, the CDR3 is TGTGCCAGCAGTCAGAAAAGGGGTGGCAATCAGCCCCAGCATTTT. Its translation: CASSQKRGGNQPQHF.

The V gene is TRBV7-9, the J gene TRBJ1-2; D is unresolved. V lost 11 bases to trimming and J lost 4 bases, with 14 bases between them. This CDR3 spans 12 amino acids. The germline gives CDR1 SEHNR, CDR2 FQNEAQ (reference sequence). CDR3 nucleotide sequence: TGTGCCTTACGTCCGGGTGGCTATGGCTACACCTTC. This encodes CALRPGGYGYTF. Combining the CDR3 with reference TRBV7-9 and TRBJ1-2 gives the whole variable domain DTGVSQNPRHKITKRGQNVTFRCDPISEHNRLYWYRQTLGQGPEFLTYFQNEAQLEKSRLLSDRFSAERPKGSFSTLEIQRTEQGDSAMYLCALRPGGYGYTFGSGTRLTVV.

This chain uses TRBV19 with TRBJ1-1; possibly TRBD1 for D (5 bases). Trimming took off 5 bases at V and 4 bases at J, with 11 bases between the two ends. Germline V gene lookup returns CDR1 LNHDA and CDR2 SQIVND (reference sequence). CDR3 length: 13 amino acids. The CDR3 coding sequence is TGTGCCAGTAGTGACAGTCGAGGCACTGAAGCTTTCTTT. It specifies CASSDSRGTEAFF.

The gene calls are TRBV19 and TRBJ1-5; no reliable D call. There are 13 residues in the CDR3. Per germline, CDR1 LNHDA and CDR2 SQIVND (reference sequence). Trimming removed 1 base from V and 7 bases from J, with 8 bases in between. CDR3 residues: CASSIGEEQPQHF. CDR3 coding DNA: TGTGCCAGTAGTATAGGGGAGGAACAGCCCCAGCATTTT.

V gene TRBV18 combines with J gene TRBJ1-2; D gene unclear. The CDR3 spans 13 residues. CDR1 is KGHSH, CDR2 LQKENI, per germline. Trimming stripped 0 bases from V and 4 bases from J, with 6 bases between. The DNA for the CDR3 is TGTGCCAGCTCACCACCAGAGGGCTATGGCTACACCTTC. It translates to CASSPPEGYGYTF.

The rearrangement joins TRBV4-1 to TRBJ1-2, with TRBD1 identical over 10 bases. Germline trimming cut 4 bases from V and 7 bases from J; bases unmatched to any gene: 9. Germline loops: CDR1 MGHRA, CDR2 YSYEKL. CDR3 length: 15 amino acids. CDR3 DNA: TGCGCCAGCAGCCGACTAGGGACAGGGGTCGGTGGCTACACCTTC. It encodes CASSRLGTGVGGYTF.